What follows describes a single TCR beta chain. The data were taken from a study of response to subunit inactivated influenza vaccine. TCRdb re-called the RT-PCR reads with MiXCR, one entry per CDR3 protein. Altogether some 200,000 distinct CDR3 sequences are present, more than 10% being singletons, with the ten largest covering about 31%. These sequences were also reported in another study, on T cells expressing NK-cell markers. That source reports: In generating TCR beta cDNA, 5'RACE template switching with UMIs was used.

The origin of this receptor is a man between 45 and 60 years old who received an inactivated influenza vaccine. Sequenced here: CD8+ T cells sorted from PBMCs, sampled approximately 12 days after vaccination.

CDR3 nucleotides: TGCAGTGCTAGCGGGGCAGCGGGAGGGTTAAATGAGCAGTTCTTC. This sequence encodes CSASGAAGGLNEQFF. This chain connects TRBV20-1 to TRBJ2-1; 10 bases are a match to TRBD2. Germline CDR1 and CDR2: DFQATT and SNEGSKA (reference sequence). The CDR3 is made up of 15 amino acids. J lost 7 bases, V lost 3 bases, and 9 bases had no gene match.